These 22 T cell receptor beta chains share one sample of origin, sequenced in a study of T cells after yellow fever vaccination (dated by TCRdb to between 2018 and 2021). To prepare the library, 5' RACE was applied. The listed sequencing device is Illumina HiSeq 2500. The raw public reads went through TCRdb reprocessing: fastp at Q25, MiXCR clone calling, in-frame beta chains kept. Rows are unified per CDR3 protein, each entry keeping the most common DNA and genes. Here the sample has about 49,000 distinct CDR3 sequences; approximately 7% occur a single time. Roughly 31% of the sample goes to the ten largest clones. Per the publication, the treatment or condition label means: live attenuated yellow fever vaccine strain. The material was CD8+ T cells sorted from PBMCs, obtained less than 18 days after the first yellow fever vaccination. The source of these receptors is a man in his late teens or twenties who received the YFV17D yellow fever vaccine.

This clonotype has ten or more counts. V gene TRBV5-4 combines with J gene TRBJ1-4; D ambiguous. The germline V and J ends were trimmed by 7 bases and 10 bases, with 20 bases remaining between them. Germline values: CDR1 SGHNT, CDR2 YYREEE (reference sequence). This CDR3 region has 14 residues. The CDR3, as DNA: TGTGCCAGCGTCCGGGTCGCAGAGGCGGGAAAACTGTTTTTT. It yields the protein CASVRVAEAGKLFF.

On this clonotype itself: This may arise from a read error, as a much more abundant clone is one base away. The chain combines TRBV12-3 or TRBV12-4 with TRBJ2-3, with 11 bases matching TRBD2. The length of the CDR3 is 17 residues. The junction had 11 bases not matched to a gene; V was cut back by 8 bases and J by 1 base. The CDR3 coding sequence is TGTGCCAGCTGTCTAGCGGGGGGCCACCCGGGCACAGATACGCAGTATTTT. The encoded protein is CASCLAGGHPGTDTQYF.

This clonotype was seen only a few times. The chain has TRBV5-5 and TRBJ1-5; a possible D gene is TRBD1 (5 bases). This CDR3 has 15 residues. The germline V gene encodes CDR1 SGHKS and CDR2 YYEKEE (reference sequence). Trimming cost V 4 bases and J 0 bases, with 11 bases left between them. CDR3 coding DNA: TGTGCCAGCAGCCCGGGGACCTCTAGCAATCAGCCCCAGCATTTT. This sequence encodes CASSPGTSSNQPQHF.

This clonotype came up many times. The chain links TRBV15 to TRBJ2-4, with D uncertain. This CDR3 has 14 amino acids. V was pared by 1 base and J by 7 bases, with 11 bases between. The germline V gene encodes CDR1 LNHNV and CDR2 YYDKDF (reference sequence). DNA of the CDR3: TGTGCCACCAGCAGAGGAGAGATTAGGAACATTCAGTACTTC. It codes for CATSRGEIRNIQYF.

This clonotype was observed at least ten times. In nucleotides, the CDR3 is TGTGCCAGCAGTTCGCCCCACATCGATGGATCCTACGAGCAGTACTTC. Its protein is CASSSPHIDGSYEQYF. The genes are TRBV12-3 or TRBV12-4 and TRBJ2-7; D unresolved. Deletions cut 4 bases from V and 1 base from J, with 17 bases between. There are 16 residues in the CDR3.

This clonotype was detected many times. J is TRBJ1-6 and V is TRBV21-1; the table's D call, TRBD1, was not checked against the DNA. TRBV21-1 constitutes a pseudogene. CDR3 length equals 14 residues. The CDR3 nucleotides are TGTGCCAGCAGCAAAGGACAGGGTAATTCACCCCTCCACTTT. This sequence encodes CASSKGQGNSPLHF.

This clonotype was seen a handful of times. The chain employs TRBV5-5 and TRBJ2-1; 7 nucleotides line up with TRBD1. The V gene's germline CDR1 is SGHKS and CDR2 YYEKEE (reference sequence). Trimming at V came to 8 bases and at J to 5 bases, leaving 10 bases not matched to a gene. The CDR3 runs 14 residues. The CDR3, as DNA: TGTGCCAGGGGCCCCCCGGGACAGCACAATGAGCAGTTCTTC. It encodes CARGPPGQHNEQFF.

This clonotype came up many times. CDR3 bases: TGTGCCATCAGCGGGCCCACCTCCACAGGGCTGCTACCCACTGAAGCTTTCTTT. Its translation: CAISGPTSTGLLPTEAFF. V usage is TRBV10-3 and J usage is TRBJ1-1; possibly TRBD1 for D (6 bases). V lost 6 bases, J lost 4 bases, and 27 bases lay in between. Germline V gene data show CDR1 as ENHRY and CDR2 as SYGVKD. The length of the CDR3 is 18 residues.

This clonotype was recorded at least ten times. The chain combines TRBV29-1 with TRBJ2-7, with D possibly TRBD1 on 6 matching bases. Germline assignment: CDR1 SQVTM and CDR2 ANQGSEA. V dropped 0 bases and J dropped 3 bases, with 9 bases sitting between them. The CDR3 totals 13 residues. This CDR3 is CSVEEPTGYEQYF. As DNA, the CDR3 is TGCAGCGTTGAAGAGCCGACAGGCTACGAGCAGTACTTC.

The chain combines TRBV27 with TRBJ1-5; tentative D call: TRBD1 (5 bases). Germline V lookup: CDR1 MNHEY, CDR2 SMNVEV (reference sequence). The length of the CDR3 is 16 residues. V shed 7 bases and J shed 2 bases, with 18 bases lying between them. The CDR3 is CASKEFRLGGNQPQHF. CDR3 nucleotides: TGTGCCAGCAAGGAGTTCAGATTGGGGGGCAATCAGCCCCAGCATTTT.

This clonotype was seen at least ten times. The chain is built from TRBV12-3 or TRBV12-4 and TRBJ1-5; TRBD1 matches 11 bases. The CDR3 has 14 residues. Unmatched junction bases numbered 5, after V lost 6 bases and J lost 7 bases. The CDR3 loop reads CASSGGTGGQPQHF. Here the CDR3 DNA reads TGTGCCAGCAGCGGTGGGACAGGGGGACAGCCCCAGCATTTT.

This clonotype occurred many times. This chain uses TRBV7-3 with TRBJ2-2; possible D gene TRBD2, 5 bases. Trimming removed 0 bases from V and 4 bases from J, with 15 bases in between. CDR1 is SGHTA and CDR2 is FQGTGA in the germline V gene. The CDR3 has 17 amino acids. CDR3 protein: CASSLTRGGGGTGELFF. The CDR3 nucleotides are TGTGCCAGCAGCTTAACAAGAGGAGGAGGAGGCACCGGGGAGCTGTTTTTT.

In this sample, this clonotype turned up many times. V usage is TRBV7-2 and J usage is TRBJ2-7, with TRBD1 as a possible D gene (5 bases). The CDR3 covers 14 residues. Trimming stripped 2 bases from V and 3 bases from J, with 11 bases between. CDR1 is SGHTA and CDR2 is FQGNSA in the germline V gene. CDR3 residues: CASSLRGSVYEQYF. DNA of the CDR3: TGTGCCAGCAGCTTAAGGGGATCGGTCTACGAGCAGTACTTC.

This clonotype was observed at least ten times. CDR3 amino acids: CASSPGLRGGSNEQFF. CDR3 bases: TGTGCCAGCAGCCCTGGGTTGCGGGGGGGATCGAATGAGCAGTTCTTC. The chain links TRBV5-8 to TRBJ2-1; 9 nucleotides match TRBD2. V gave up 4 bases and J gave up 7 bases; unmatched junction bases: 12. This CDR3 comprises 16 residues. The germline gives CDR1 SGHTS, CDR2 YDEGEE.

This clonotype was seen many times. The V call is TRBV4-3, the J call TRBJ2-2; TRBD1 matches at 7 bases. V gave up 4 bases and J gave up 2 bases; unmatched junction bases: 10. Germline CDR1 is LGHNA and CDR2 is YSLEER. The CDR3 is 17 amino acids. The CDR3 loop reads CASSLGTAIHNTGELFF. Here the CDR3 DNA reads TGCGCCAGCAGCCTAGGGACAGCAATACATAACACCGGGGAGCTGTTTTTT.

Ten or more counts support this clonotype. This rearrangement joins TRBV12-3 or TRBV12-4 to TRBJ2-5; D not certain. The CDR3 extends over 14 amino acids. Trimming took off 3 bases at V and 1 base at J, with 9 bases between the two ends. The CDR3 DNA reads TGTGCCAGCAGTTTCCCCGGCGGCCAAGAGACCCAGTACTTC. Encoded protein: CASSFPGGQETQYF.

Only a few counts were recorded for this clonotype. V and J are TRBV11-1 and TRBJ2-3; tentative D call: TRBD2 (6 bases). Germline V gene sequence: CDR1 SGHAT, CDR2 FQDESV (reference sequence). Deletions cut 5 bases from V and 4 bases from J, with 16 bases between. The CDR3 runs 15 residues. CDR3 in DNA: TGTGCCAGCAGCGAATCGTACGGGAGTTCAGATACGCAGTATTTT. Translation: CASSESYGSSDTQYF.

This clonotype was seen at least ten times. V is TRBV5-1 and J is TRBJ1-1; D gene ambiguous. CDR1 is SGHRS and CDR2 is YFSETQ in the germline V gene. The V end was cut by 3 bases, the J end by 0 bases, with 9 bases between. This CDR3 region has 14 residues. The CDR3 DNA sequence: TGCGCCAGCAGCTCTCTCGTAATGAACACTGAAGCTTTCTTT. Its protein is CASSSLVMNTEAFF.

This clonotype came up many times. The chain joins TRBV5-5 to TRBJ2-7; 7 bases are a match to TRBD1. In germline, CDR1 is SGHKS, CDR2 YYEKEE (reference sequence). This CDR3 region has 16 residues. With V trimmed by 0 bases and J by 3 bases, 9 bases remained unmatched. CDR3 sequence: CASSLEGGFLYYEQYV. The CDR3 DNA reads TGTGCCAGCAGCTTGGAAGGGGGCTTCTTGTACTACGAGCAGTACGTC.

This clonotype has ten or more counts. The rearrangement links TRBV7-2 to TRBJ2-7, with D perhaps assigned TRBD1 or TRBD2 (5 bases each). V dropped 5 bases and J dropped 5 bases, with 10 bases sitting between them. Germline V gene sequence: CDR1 SGHTA, CDR2 FQGNSA. CDR3 length: 12 amino acids. The CDR3 is CASSVRGNEQYV. Written as DNA, the CDR3 is TGTGCCAGCAGCGTCCGGGGCAACGAGCAGTACGTC.

This clonotype was found many times. The J gene is TRBJ2-1, the V gene TRBV7-9; D may correspond to TRBD1 or TRBD2 (6 bases each). The CDR3 spans 16 residues. V was pared by 1 base and J by 0 bases, with 10 bases between. Germline V lookup: CDR1 SEHNR, CDR2 FQNEAQ (reference sequence). In nucleotides, the CDR3 is TGTGCCAGCAGCTTAGTAGGGGGGCGCTCCTACAATGAGCAGTTCTTC. Its protein product is CASSLVGGRSYNEQFF.

As concerns this clonotype: A read error is possible here, since a much larger clone lies one base away. V and J are TRBV12-3 or TRBV12-4 and TRBJ1-2; D gene ambiguous. Trimming removed 3 bases from V and 1 base from J, with 9 bases in between. The CDR3 extends over 14 amino acids. The CDR3 sequence: CASSFTALNYGYTF. The CDR3 bases are TGTGCCAGCAGTTTCACAGCGCTTAACTATGGCTACACCTTC.